These 8 T cell receptor beta chains originate from one sample sequenced in a study of T cell changes during pregnancy in multiple sclerosis. Using immunoSEQ multiplex PCR, the repertoire was profiled, and TCRdb retains in-frame clones only, with some absent. The sample yields 40,000 to 50,000 clones, 89% seen once. This specimen was CD4+ T cells from peripheral blood mononuclear cells, taken in the first trimester of pregnancy. The source is a female donor with multiple sclerosis, enrolled in a pregnancy study.

This chain uses TRBV29-1 with TRBJ2-1; TRBD2 is a possible D gene (5 bases). Germline CDR1 and CDR2: SQVTM and ANQGSEA. This CDR3 comprises 14 residues. V was shortened by 2 bases and J by 4 bases, with 12 bases between the two germline ends. CDR3 in amino acids: CSVEPRLAYNEQFF. DNA for the CDR3: TGCAGCGTTGAACCCCGGCTAGCATACAATGAGCAGTTCTTC.

The rearrangement joins TRBV28 to TRBJ2-7; TRBD2 matches 7 bases. CDR1 is MDHEN and CDR2 is SYDVKM in the germline V gene. The length of the CDR3 is 15 residues. Unmatched junction bases numbered 11, after V lost 6 bases and J lost 3 bases. CDR3: CASSTLRGVNYEQYF. Here the CDR3 DNA reads TGTGCCAGCAGCACTCTCCGGGGGGTGAACTACGAGCAGTACTTC.

CDR3 nucleotide sequence: TGTGCCAGCAGCCCCCTGGCAAATTTCCAAGAGACCCAGTACTTC. Translation: CASSPLANFQETQYF. The chain links TRBV7-9 to TRBJ2-5; D gene unclear. The germline CDR1 and CDR2 sequences are SEHNR and FQNEAQ (reference sequence). The CDR3 spans 15 residues. The germline V and J ends were trimmed by 5 bases and 1 base, with 14 bases remaining between them.

The chain recombines TRBV5-1 with TRBJ2-2; 12 nucleotides agree with TRBD2. The CDR3 length is 19 residues. Trimming cost V 0 bases and J 1 base; bases outside gene matches: 7. Germline CDR1 SGHRS, CDR2 YFSETQ. The CDR3 nucleotides are TGCGCCAGCAGCTTGGTCAGCCTAGCGGGAGGGAAGAACACCGGGGAGCTGTTTTTT. Its protein is CASSLVSLAGGKNTGELFF.

The rearrangement uses TRBV25-1 and TRBJ1-1; D perhaps matches TRBD1 (6 bases). The CDR3 extends over 15 amino acids. Germline values: CDR1 MGHDK, CDR2 SYGVNS. Trimming took 4 bases from V and 1 from J, leaving 13 bases between them. This CDR3 is CASSVTRGTNTEAFF. Here the CDR3 DNA reads TGTGCCAGCAGTGTGACCAGGGGTACGAACACTGAAGCTTTCTTT.

J is TRBJ2-5 and V is TRBV11-2; D possibly corresponds to TRBD1 (6 bases). The CDR3 length is 15 residues. With 5 bases removed from V and 3 bases from J, the gap between germline ends came to 16 bases. Germline V gene lookup returns CDR1 SGHAT and CDR2 FQNNGV. The CDR3 sequence: CASSPGAGEKETQYF. CDR3 nucleotides: TGTGCCAGCAGCCCTGGGGCAGGGGAGAAAGAGACCCAGTACTTC.

The chain links TRBV5-1 to TRBJ2-3; TRBD2 agrees at 7 bases. Germline loops: CDR1 SGHRS, CDR2 YFSETQ. The CDR3 totals 15 residues. Losses at the gene ends were 0 bases for V and 3 bases for J; bases not matched to a gene: 4. The CDR3 sequence is CASSLDGGGTDTQYF. DNA for the CDR3: TGCGCCAGCAGCTTGGACGGGGGAGGGACAGATACGCAGTATTTT.

The chain is built from TRBV10-1 and TRBJ2-3, with 9 bases identical to TRBD1. Trimming took 8 bases from V and 14 from J; bases not matched to a gene: 8. The CDR3 runs to 11 residues. Per the germline V gene, CDR1 is WNHNN and CDR2 is SYGVQD (reference sequence). The DNA of the CDR3 is TGCGCCAGCCCGAGGGGGACAGGGCCGTATTTT. Protein sequence: CASPRGTGPYF.